The clone carrying this T cell receptor beta chain was seen a few times. Its cognate antigen is unknown. Trimming took off 3 bases at V and 2 bases at J, with 7 bases between the two ends. This CDR3 is built from 13 residues. This specimen belongs to a study of naive and memory T cell subsets. Study results and limitations: Especially in CD8 cells, naive repertoires contained a few larger clonotypes, possibly CD45RA-re-expressing memory cells.

Both TRBC1 and TRBC2 were covered by a beta constant-region primer of two equimolar oligonucleotides. Four rounds of PCR amplified the ligated cDNA using nested alpha and beta constant-region primers plus SP2. TCRdb reprocessed the UMI-ligation and nested PCR reads with MiXCR, giving one entry per CDR3 protein. The sample includes about 150,000 distinct CDR3 sequences, approximately 22% of them seen just once. The TCR originated in a human donor in good health. The rearrangement uses TRBV12-3 or TRBV12-4 and TRBJ2-5; possible D gene TRBD1, 6 bases. Material: naive CD4+ T cells from blood. CDR3 DNA: TGTGCCAGCAGTTTCCAGGGGCAAGAGACCCAGTACTTC. This translates into CASSFQGQETQYF.